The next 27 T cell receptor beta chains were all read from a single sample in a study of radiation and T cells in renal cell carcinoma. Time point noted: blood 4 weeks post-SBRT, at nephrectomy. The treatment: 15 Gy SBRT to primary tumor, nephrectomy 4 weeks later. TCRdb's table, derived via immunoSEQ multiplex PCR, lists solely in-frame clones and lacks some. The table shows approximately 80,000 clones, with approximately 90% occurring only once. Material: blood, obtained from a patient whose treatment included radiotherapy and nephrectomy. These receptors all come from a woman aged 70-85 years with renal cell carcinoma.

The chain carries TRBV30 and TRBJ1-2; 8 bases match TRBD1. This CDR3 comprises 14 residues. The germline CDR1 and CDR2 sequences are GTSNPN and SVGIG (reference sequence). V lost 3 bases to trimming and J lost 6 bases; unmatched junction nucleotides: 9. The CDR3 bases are TGTGCCTGGAGCTGGACAGGGAAGGAGGATGGCTACACCTTC. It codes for CAWSWTGKEDGYTF.

The CDR3 sequence is CASSAEYGNTEAFF. The CDR3, as DNA: TGTGCCAGCAGCGCAGAATATGGGAACACTGAAGCTTTCTTT. V is TRBV7-6 and J is TRBJ1-1; D unclear. The germline gives CDR1 SGHVS, CDR2 FNYEAQ. This CDR3 spans 14 amino acids. The V end lost 5 bases, the J end lost 1 base, and 11 bases lay between the germline ends.

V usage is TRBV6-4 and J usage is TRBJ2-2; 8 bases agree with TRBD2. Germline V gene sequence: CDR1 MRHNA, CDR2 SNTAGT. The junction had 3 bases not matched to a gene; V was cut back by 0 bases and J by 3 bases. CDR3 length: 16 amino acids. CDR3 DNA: TGTGCCAGCAGTGACTCGCGGGGGGCGGACACCGGGGAGCTGTTTTTT. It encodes CASSDSRGADTGELFF.

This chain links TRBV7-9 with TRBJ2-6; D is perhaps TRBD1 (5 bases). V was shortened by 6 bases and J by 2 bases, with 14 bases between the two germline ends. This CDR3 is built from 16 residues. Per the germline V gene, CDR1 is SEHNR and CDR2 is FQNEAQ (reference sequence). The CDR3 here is CASSPNPGTGANVLTF. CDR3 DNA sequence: TGTGCCAGCAGTCCTAATCCAGGGACTGGGGCCAACGTCCTGACTTTC. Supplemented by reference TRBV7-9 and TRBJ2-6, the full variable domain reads DTGVSQNPRHKITKRGQNVTFRCDPISEHNRLYWYRQTLGQGPEFLTYFQNEAQLEKSRLLSDRFSAERPKGSFSTLEIQRTEQGDSAMYLCASSPNPGTGANVLTFGAGSRLTVL.

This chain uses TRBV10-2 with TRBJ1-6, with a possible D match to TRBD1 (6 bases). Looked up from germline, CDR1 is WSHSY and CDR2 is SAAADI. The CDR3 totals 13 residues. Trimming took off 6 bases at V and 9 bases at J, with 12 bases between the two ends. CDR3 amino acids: CASSQKGGSPLHF. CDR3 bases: TGCGCCAGCAGCCAGAAGGGGGGTTCACCCCTCCACTTT.

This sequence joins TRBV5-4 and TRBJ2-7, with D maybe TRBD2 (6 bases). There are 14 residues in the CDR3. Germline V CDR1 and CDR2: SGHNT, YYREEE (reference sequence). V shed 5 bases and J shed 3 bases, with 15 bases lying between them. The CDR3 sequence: CASSEGLILYEQYF. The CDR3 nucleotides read TGTGCCAGCAGTGAGGGACTTATACTCTACGAGCAGTACTTC.

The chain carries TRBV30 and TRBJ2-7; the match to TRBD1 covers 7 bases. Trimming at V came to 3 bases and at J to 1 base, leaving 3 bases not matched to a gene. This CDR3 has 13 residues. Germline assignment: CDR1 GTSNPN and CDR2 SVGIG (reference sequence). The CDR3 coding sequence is TGTGCCTGGAGCGCAGGGGGATCCTACGAGCAGTACTTC. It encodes CAWSAGGSYEQYF.

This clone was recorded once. The CDR3 nucleotides read TGTGCCAGTAGTCCTCCGGGACTCAGGGCAGATACGCAGTATTTT. Protein: CASSPPGLRADTQYF. The rearrangement joins TRBV19 to TRBJ2-3; TRBD2 is a possible D gene (6 bases). This CDR3 has 15 amino acids. CDR1 is LNHDA and CDR2 is SQIVND in the germline V gene (reference sequence). The V gene lost 5 bases and the J gene lost 4 bases, with 16 bases spanning the gap.

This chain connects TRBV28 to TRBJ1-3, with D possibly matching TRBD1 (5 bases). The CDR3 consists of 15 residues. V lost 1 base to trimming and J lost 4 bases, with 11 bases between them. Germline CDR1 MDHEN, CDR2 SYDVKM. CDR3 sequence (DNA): TGTGCCAGCAGTTTATCGAACAGGTTCGGAAACACCATATATTTT. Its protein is CASSLSNRFGNTIYF.

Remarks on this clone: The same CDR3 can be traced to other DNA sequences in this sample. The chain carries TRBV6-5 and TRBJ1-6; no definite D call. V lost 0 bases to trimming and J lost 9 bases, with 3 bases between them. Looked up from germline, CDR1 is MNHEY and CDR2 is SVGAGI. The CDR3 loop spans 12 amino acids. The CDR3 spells CASSYSGSPLHF. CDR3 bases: TGTGCCAGCAGTTACTCAGGTTCACCCCTCCACTTT.

The CDR3 protein is CASSTGLSPETQYF. The CDR3 DNA follows: TGCGCCAGCAGCACGGGCCTTAGCCCGGAGACCCAGTACTTC. The genes are TRBV5-1 and TRBJ2-5; D gene unclear. Trimming pared 4 bases from V and 5 bases from J, leaving 15 bases between. This CDR3 comprises 14 residues. Germline CDR1 is SGHRS and CDR2 is YFSETQ.

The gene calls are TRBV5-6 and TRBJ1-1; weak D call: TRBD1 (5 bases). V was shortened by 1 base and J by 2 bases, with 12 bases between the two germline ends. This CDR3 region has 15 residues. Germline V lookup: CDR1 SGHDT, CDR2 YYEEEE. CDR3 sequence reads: CASSLLTEDNTEAFF. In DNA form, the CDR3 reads TGTGCCAGCAGCTTGCTGACAGAAGATAACACTGAAGCTTTCTTT.

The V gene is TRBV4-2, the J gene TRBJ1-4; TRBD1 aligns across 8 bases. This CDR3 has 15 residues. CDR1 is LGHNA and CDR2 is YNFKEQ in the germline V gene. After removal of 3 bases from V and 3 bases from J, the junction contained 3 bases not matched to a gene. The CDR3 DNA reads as TGTGCCAGCAGCCAGTTGACAGGGGCTAATGAAAAACTGTTTTTT. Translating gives CASSQLTGANEKLFF.

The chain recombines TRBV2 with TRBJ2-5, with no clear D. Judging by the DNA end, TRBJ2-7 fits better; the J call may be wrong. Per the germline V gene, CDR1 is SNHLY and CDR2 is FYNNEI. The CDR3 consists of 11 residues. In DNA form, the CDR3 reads TGTGCCAGCAGTGAAGACTACGAGCAGTACTTC. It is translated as CASSEDYEQYF.

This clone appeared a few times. The CDR3 loop reads CASSQENTEAFF. In nucleotides, the CDR3 is TGTGCCAGCAGCCAGGAGAACACTGAAGCTTTCTTT. The chain recombines TRBV4-2 with TRBJ1-1; D is ambiguous. The CDR3 has 12 residues. V gave up 3 bases and J gave up 1 base, with 3 bases separating them. The germline gives CDR1 LGHNA, CDR2 YNFKEQ.

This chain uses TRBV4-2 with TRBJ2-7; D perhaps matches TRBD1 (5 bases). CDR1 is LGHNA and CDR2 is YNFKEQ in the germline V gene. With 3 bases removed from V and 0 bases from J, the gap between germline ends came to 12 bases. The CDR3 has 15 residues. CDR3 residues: CASSHETGNSYEQYF. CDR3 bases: TGTGCCAGCAGCCACGAAACAGGTAACTCCTACGAGCAGTACTTC.

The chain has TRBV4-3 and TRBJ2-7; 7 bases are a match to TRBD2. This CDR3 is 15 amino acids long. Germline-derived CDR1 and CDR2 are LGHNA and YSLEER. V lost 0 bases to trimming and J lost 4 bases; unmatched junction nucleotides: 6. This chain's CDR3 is CASSQDPSGVYEQYF. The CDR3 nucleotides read TGCGCCAGCAGCCAAGATCCCAGCGGGGTGTACGAGCAGTACTTC.

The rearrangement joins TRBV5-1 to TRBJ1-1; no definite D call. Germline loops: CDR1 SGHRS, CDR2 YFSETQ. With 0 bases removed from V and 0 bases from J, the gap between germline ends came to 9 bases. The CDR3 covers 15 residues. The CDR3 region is CASSLGGSMNTEAFF. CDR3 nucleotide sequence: TGCGCCAGCAGCTTGGGTGGCAGCATGAACACTGAAGCTTTCTTT.

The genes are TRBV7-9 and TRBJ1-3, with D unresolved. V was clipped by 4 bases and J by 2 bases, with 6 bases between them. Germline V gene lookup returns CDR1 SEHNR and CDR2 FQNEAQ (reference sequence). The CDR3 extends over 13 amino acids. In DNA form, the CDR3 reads TGTGCCAGCAGCTCTGGACCTGGAAACACCATATATTTT. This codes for CASSSGPGNTIYF.

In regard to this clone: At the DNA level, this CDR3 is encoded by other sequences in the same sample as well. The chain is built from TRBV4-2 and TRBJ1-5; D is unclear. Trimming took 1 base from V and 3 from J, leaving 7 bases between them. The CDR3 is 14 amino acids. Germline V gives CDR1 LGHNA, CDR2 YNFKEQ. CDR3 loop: CASSQGQSNQPQHF. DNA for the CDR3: TGTGCCAGCAGCCAAGGGCAGTCCAATCAGCCCCAGCATTTT.

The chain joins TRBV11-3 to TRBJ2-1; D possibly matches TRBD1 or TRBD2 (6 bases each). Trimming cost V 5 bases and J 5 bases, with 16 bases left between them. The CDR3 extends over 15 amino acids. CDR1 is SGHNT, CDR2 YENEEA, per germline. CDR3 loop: CASSVLGGRHNEQFF. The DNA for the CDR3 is TGTGCCAGCAGCGTACTTGGGGGGCGGCACAATGAGCAGTTCTTC.

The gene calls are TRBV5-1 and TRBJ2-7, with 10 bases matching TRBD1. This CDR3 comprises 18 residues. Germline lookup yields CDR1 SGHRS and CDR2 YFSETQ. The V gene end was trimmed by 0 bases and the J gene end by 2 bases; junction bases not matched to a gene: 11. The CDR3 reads CASSLGYRTGTGAYEQYF. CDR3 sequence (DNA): TGCGCCAGCAGCTTGGGGTATCGTACTGGGACAGGGGCCTACGAGCAGTACTTC.

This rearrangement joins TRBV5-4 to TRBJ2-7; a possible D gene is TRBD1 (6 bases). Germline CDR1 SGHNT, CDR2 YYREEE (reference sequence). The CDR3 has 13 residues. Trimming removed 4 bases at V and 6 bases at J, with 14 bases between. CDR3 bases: TGTGCCAGCAGCCTGAACAGGGAAGGCGAGCAGTACTTC. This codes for CASSLNREGEQYF.

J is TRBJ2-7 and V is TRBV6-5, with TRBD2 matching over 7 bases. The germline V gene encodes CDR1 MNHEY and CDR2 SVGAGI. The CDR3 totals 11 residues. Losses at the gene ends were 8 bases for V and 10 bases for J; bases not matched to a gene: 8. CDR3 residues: CASSIRGEQYF. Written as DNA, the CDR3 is TGTGCCAGCTCAATCCGGGGGGAACAGTACTTC.

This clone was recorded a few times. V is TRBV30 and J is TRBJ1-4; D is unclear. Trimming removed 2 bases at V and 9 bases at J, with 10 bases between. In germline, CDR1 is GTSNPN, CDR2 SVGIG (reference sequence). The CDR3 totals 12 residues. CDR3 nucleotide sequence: TGTGCCTGGAGTTTCGACTCCCAAAAACTGTTTTTT. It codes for CAWSFDSQKLFF.

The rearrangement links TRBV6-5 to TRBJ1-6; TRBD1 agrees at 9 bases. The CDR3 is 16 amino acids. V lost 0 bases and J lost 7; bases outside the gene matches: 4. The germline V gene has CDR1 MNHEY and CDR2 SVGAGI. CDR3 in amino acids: CASSYSGTGLNSPLHF. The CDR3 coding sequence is TGTGCCAGCAGTTACTCGGGGACAGGGCTGAATTCACCCCTCCACTTT.

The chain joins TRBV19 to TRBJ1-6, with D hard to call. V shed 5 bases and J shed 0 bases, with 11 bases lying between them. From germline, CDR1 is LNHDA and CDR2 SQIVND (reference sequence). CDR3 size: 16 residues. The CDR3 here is CASSPTQSSYNSPLHF. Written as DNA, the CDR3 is TGTGCCAGTAGTCCGACACAGAGCTCCTATAATTCACCCCTCCACTTT.